The next 32 T cell receptor beta chains were all read from a single sample in a study of T-cell memory formation after mild COVID-19. TCRdb redid the calling of the 5' RACE reads with MiXCR, one entry per CDR3 protein. There are approximately 290,000 distinct CDR3 sequences in the sample; less than 9.5% occur only once, and 22% lies in the top ten. The sample was PBMCs or a T cell subset sorted from them (not recorded which). The receptors derive from a man aged 18 to 35 who had mild COVID-19 (a few samples of this study predate the infection). Cell type and time point are not known.

This clonotype came up many times. The chain has TRBV7-9 and TRBJ2-1, with a tentative D call TRBD2 (6 bases). The CDR3 extends over 16 amino acids. The germline CDR1 and CDR2 sequences are SEHNR and FQNEAQ (reference sequence). Between the trimmed V and J ends, which lost 5 bases and 1 base, there was a span of 15 bases. CDR3 in DNA: TGTGCCAGCAGCCCTGATGACGGGAGATCCTACAATGAGCAGTTCTTC. It encodes CASSPDDGRSYNEQFF. Based on the CDR3 plus reference TRBV7-9 and TRBJ2-1, the full variable domain is DTGVSQNPRHKITKRGQNVTFRCDPISEHNRLYWYRQTLGQGPEFLTYFQNEAQLEKSRLLSDRFSAERPKGSFSTLEIQRTEQGDSAMYLCASSPDDGRSYNEQFFGPGTRLTVL.

The chain recombines TRBV12-3 or TRBV12-4 with TRBJ2-2; the match to TRBD2 covers 7 bases. The V segment lost 3 bases and the J segment 5 bases; nucleotides outside the gene matches: 9. There are 16 residues in the CDR3. This CDR3 reads CASSFRTGRGTGELFF. For the CDR3, the DNA is TGTGCCAGCAGTTTCCGGACGGGGCGGGGGACCGGGGAGCTGTTTTTT.

This clonotype was counted only a few times. The rearrangement joins TRBV20-1 to TRBJ2-7, with D perhaps matching TRBD2 (5 bases). This CDR3 comprises 14 residues. Trimming shortened V by 4 bases and J by 3 bases, and 16 bases separated the two germline ends. CDR1 DFQATT and CDR2 SNEGSKA come from the germline V gene (reference sequence). The chain's CDR3 is CSAIRPGINYEQYF. The CDR3 nucleotides are TGCAGTGCTATTAGACCGGGGATTAACTACGAGCAGTACTTC.

The chain employs TRBV5-1 and TRBJ2-1; 7 nucleotides match TRBD1. The CDR3 is made up of 16 amino acids. Trimming took 4 bases from V and 3 from J; bases not matched to a gene: 10. CDR1 and CDR2 from the germline V gene are SGHRS and YFSETQ. CDR3 sequence (DNA): TGCGCCAGCAGCCTAAGTGGGGGACAGATCTACAATGAGCAGTTCTTC. Translating gives CASSLSGGQIYNEQFF.

This clonotype was seen repeatedly, ten times or more. The chain carries TRBV7-2 and TRBJ2-7, with TRBD1 matching over 7 bases. With 3 bases clipped from V and 5 bases from J, the junction kept 22 bases outside the gene matches. This CDR3 comprises 19 residues. Looked up from germline, CDR1 is SGHTA and CDR2 is FQGNSA. The CDR3 reads CASSFSPSVPGGTGDEQYF. The CDR3 DNA follows: TGTGCCAGCAGCTTTTCCCCTTCGGTGCCAGGGGGAACTGGAGACGAGCAGTACTTC. The full variable domain, its missing parts supplied by reference TRBV7-2 and TRBJ2-7, is GAGVSQSPSNKVTEKGKDVELRCDPISGHTALYWYRQSLGQGLEFLIYFQGNSAPDKSGLPSDRFSAERTGGSVSTLTIQRTQQEDSAVYLCASSFSPSVPGGTGDEQYFGPGTRLTVT.

This clonotype was seen only a few times. The CDR3 protein is CASSLHGGAQYF. As DNA, the CDR3 is TGTGCCAGCAGCCTCCACGGAGGGGCCCAGTACTTC. The V gene is TRBV7-2, the J gene TRBJ2-5; D is possibly TRBD2 (6 bases). The germline V gene encodes CDR1 SGHTA and CDR2 FQGNSA. The length of the CDR3 is 12 residues. Trimming removed 5 bases from V and 9 bases from J, with 13 bases in between.

The chain carries TRBV7-3 and TRBJ2-5, with 9 nucleotides matching TRBD2. The CDR3 contains 14 residues. The V gene's germline CDR1 is SGHTA and CDR2 FQGTGA. With V trimmed by 6 bases and J by 2 bases, 4 bases remained unmatched. CDR3 bases: TGTGCCAGCAGTGAGCGGGGGGCGCAAGAGACCCAGTACTTC. It translates to CASSERGAQETQYF.

The table lists this clonotype with a few counts. The chain joins TRBV20-1 to TRBJ1-4; D call uncertain. Germline V gives CDR1 DFQATT, CDR2 SNEGSKA (reference sequence). The CDR3 consists of 15 residues. V shed 0 bases and J shed 2 bases, with 10 bases lying between them. CDR3 coding DNA: TGCAGTGCTAGAGATTGGTCTTCCACTAATGAAAAACTGTTTTTT. Its protein is CSARDWSSTNEKLFF.

This clonotype was counted many times. The chain carries TRBV7-9 and TRBJ2-5; 12 positions agree with TRBD1. After removal of 3 bases from V and 5 bases from J, the junction contained 7 bases not matched to a gene. The CDR3 is 16 residues long. Germline values: CDR1 SEHNR, CDR2 FQNEAQ (reference sequence). In nucleotides, the CDR3 is TGTGCCAGCAGCTTCCGGGACAGGGGGCGCGAGGAGACCCAGTACTTC. Translating it yields CASSFRDRGREETQYF. Filled out from reference TRBV7-9 and TRBJ2-5, the complete variable domain reads DTGVSQNPRHKITKRGQNVTFRCDPISEHNRLYWYRQTLGQGPEFLTYFQNEAQLEKSRLLSDRFSAERPKGSFSTLEIQRTEQGDSAMYLCASSFRDRGREETQYFGPGTRLLVL.

The sample holds a few counts of this clonotype. The chain has TRBV20-1 and TRBJ2-3, with D perhaps TRBD2 (5 bases). Trimming stripped 0 bases from V and 3 bases from J, with 7 bases between. The CDR3 length is 13 residues. Germline V CDR1 and CDR2: DFQATT, SNEGSKA (reference sequence). Here the CDR3 DNA reads TGCAGTGCTAGAGATCCGGGGACAGATACGCAGTATTTT. It codes for CSARDPGTDTQYF.

J is TRBJ2-1 and V is TRBV4-2; D gene ambiguous. Between the trimmed V and J ends, which lost 0 bases and 12 bases, there was a span of 6 bases. CDR3 length equals 11 residues. Germline V gene data show CDR1 as LGHNA and CDR2 as YNFKEQ. Written as DNA, the CDR3 is TGTGCCAGCAGCCAAGACTTGACGCAGTTCTTC. Encoded protein: CASSQDLTQFF.

This clonotype was observed many times. The J gene is TRBJ2-2, the V gene TRBV7-2; no reliable D call. With 1 base removed from V and 5 bases from J, the gap between germline ends came to 11 bases. This CDR3 is built from 15 residues. Germline V gene data show CDR1 as SGHTA and CDR2 as FQGNSA. The CDR3 DNA follows: TGTGCCAGCAGCTTAGATCCTGTTCGTACCGGGGAGCTGTTTTTT. Its protein product is CASSLDPVRTGELFF.

The chain combines TRBV12-3 or TRBV12-4 with TRBJ2-7; possible D gene TRBD1, 5 bases. V shed 1 base and J shed 6 bases, with 10 bases lying between them. CDR3 size: 13 residues. The CDR3 sequence is CASSLGTRVEQYV. The CDR3 DNA reads TGTGCCAGCAGTTTAGGGACACGGGTCGAGCAGTACGTC.

The chain has TRBV14 and TRBJ1-2, with a possible D match to TRBD1 (5 bases). This CDR3 has 13 amino acids. V was cut by 4 bases and J by 6 bases, with 12 bases left in between. CDR1 is SGHDN and CDR2 is FVKESK in the germline V gene. The CDR3 region has the DNA TGTGCCAGCAGCCCCCGGGCAGGGAATGGCTACACCTTC. Protein product: CASSPRAGNGYTF.

This clonotype was detected ten times or more. This chain joins TRBV11-2 and TRBJ1-4; TRBD1 might be the D (6 bases). Trimming cost V 3 bases and J 5 bases, with 13 bases left between them. The CDR3 length is 15 residues. Per the germline V gene, CDR1 is SGHAT and CDR2 is FQNNGV. In DNA form, the CDR3 reads TGTGCCAGCAGCTTTCAGGGGAGGTCGAATGAAAAACTGTTTTTT. This encodes CASSFQGRSNEKLFF. The full variable domain, rest sourced from reference TRBV11-2 and TRBJ1-4, is EAGVAQSPRYKIIEKRQSVAFWCNPISGHATLYWYQQILGQGPKLLIQFQNNGVVDDSQLPKDRFSAERLKGVDSTLKIQPAKLEDSAVYLCASSFQGRSNEKLFFGSGTQLSVL.

The CDR3 sequence is CSAHKFLPPYEQYV. Here the CDR3 DNA reads TGCAGTGCCCACAAGTTCCTCCCCCCCTACGAGCAGTACGTC. This chain links TRBV20-1 with TRBJ2-7; D not certain. CDR1 is DFQATT and CDR2 is SNEGSKA in the germline V gene (reference sequence). The germline V and J ends were trimmed by 6 bases and 2 bases, with 17 bases remaining between them. CDR3 length: 14 residues.

This clonotype occurred many times. This rearrangement joins TRBV5-1 to TRBJ2-2; 7 bases line up with TRBD1. J was trimmed by 0 bases and V by 2 bases; bases with no gene match: 1. This CDR3 is 15 amino acids long. CDR1 and CDR2 (germline): SGHRS, YFSETQ. CDR3 region: CASSFGTANTGELFF. The DNA for the CDR3 is TGCGCCAGCAGCTTCGGGACAGCGAACACCGGGGAGCTGTTTTTT.

Regarding this clonotype: The junction and the germline gene differ at one end; a read error may be behind it. This chain joins TRBV12-3 or TRBV12-4 and TRBJ1-1, with D perhaps TRBD1 (5 bases). The CDR3 is 12 residues long. The DNA for the CDR3 is TGTTCCAGCACCAAACTGGGGGCTGAAGCTTTCTTT. Protein sequence: CSSTKLGAEAFF.

This clonotype was detected ten times or more. V gene TRBV7-6 combines with J gene TRBJ2-4, with D perhaps TRBD2 (5 bases). The V end lost 5 bases, the J end lost 5 bases, and 16 bases lay between the germline ends. CDR1 is SGHVS and CDR2 is FNYEAQ in the germline V gene. This CDR3 is 15 amino acids long. The chain's CDR3 is CASSPEGVLQNIQYF. The CDR3, as DNA: TGTGCCAGCAGCCCCGAGGGAGTCCTCCAAAACATTCAGTACTTC.

This clonotype was counted between two and nine times. The V and J genes are TRBV20-1 and TRBJ2-1; D gene unclear. V was trimmed by 6 bases and J by 6 bases, leaving 6 bases between them. In germline, CDR1 is DFQATT, CDR2 SNEGSKA (reference sequence). This CDR3 has 10 amino acids. CDR3 residues: CSAFGNEQFF. The CDR3 DNA is TGCAGTGCCTTCGGCAATGAGCAGTTCTTC.

In its sample, this clonotype was seen a few times. V usage is TRBV24-1 and J usage is TRBJ2-1, with 8 positions matching TRBD2. This CDR3 is built from 17 residues. Per the germline V gene, CDR1 is KGHDR and CDR2 is SFDVKD. Losses at the gene ends were 3 bases for V and 0 bases for J; bases not matched to a gene: 6. CDR3 region: CATSDASRGGSYNEQFF. The CDR3 coding sequence is TGTGCCACCAGTGATGCCTCACGGGGGGGCTCCTACAATGAGCAGTTCTTC.

This clonotype has a handful of counts. The rearrangement uses TRBV12-3 or TRBV12-4 and TRBJ2-3; maybe TRBD1 (5 bases). The V gene lost 3 bases and the J gene lost 5 bases, with 24 bases spanning the gap. The CDR3 contains 18 residues. The CDR3 region has the DNA TGTGCCAGCAGTTTTTTTGTGTTGCTGGGGCAGGGTGAAGATACGCAGTATTTT. Encoded protein: CASSFFVLLGQGEDTQYF.

This clonotype turned up a few times. This chain links TRBV12-5 with TRBJ2-3; possible D gene TRBD1, 6 bases. This CDR3 is built from 16 residues. Germline lookup yields CDR1 LGHNT and CDR2 FRNRAP. Trimming pared 3 bases from V and 4 bases from J, leaving 17 bases between. CDR3 amino acids: CASGFGQSVQSDTQYF. The DNA for the CDR3 is TGTGCTAGTGGTTTCGGACAGTCAGTTCAGTCAGATACGCAGTATTTT. Complete variable domain (other parts from reference TRBV12-5 and TRBJ2-3): DARVTQTPRHKVTEMGQEVTMRCQPILGHNTVFWYRQTMMQGLELLAYFRNRAPLDDSGMPKDRFSAEMPDATLATLKIQPSEPRDSAVYFCASGFGQSVQSDTQYFGPGTRLTVL.

J is TRBJ2-3 and V is TRBV6-5; weak D call: TRBD2 (5 bases). This CDR3 is 12 amino acids long. V lost 6 bases and J 5 bases, leaving 9 bases between the germline ends. Germline loops: CDR1 MNHEY, CDR2 SVGAGI. DNA of the CDR3: TGTGCCAGCAGACCCGGAGGAGATACGCAGTATTTT. Encoded protein: CASRPGGDTQYF.

This clonotype was seen many times. This rearrangement joins TRBV6-2 or TRBV6-3 to TRBJ2-2; D gene ambiguous. The CDR3 covers 14 residues. CDR1 and CDR2 from the germline V gene are MNHEY and SVGEGT. Trimming took off 8 bases at V and 1 base at J, with 11 bases between the two ends. CDR3 sequence: CASRYHENTGELFF. The CDR3 bases are TGTGCCAGCCGGTACCATGAGAACACCGGGGAGCTGTTTTTT.

V usage is TRBV5-1 and J usage is TRBJ2-7; 8 bases fit TRBD1. The germline V gene has CDR1 SGHRS and CDR2 YFSETQ. V lost 2 bases, J lost 5 bases, and 9 bases stayed unmatched. This CDR3 comprises 15 residues. CDR3 DNA: TGCGCCAGCAGCTTACAGGGACAGGCGTCCGACGAGCAGTACTTC. Its translation: CASSLQGQASDEQYF.

This clonotype was counted ten times or more. J is TRBJ2-2 and V is TRBV5-1; D gene ambiguous. The CDR3 extends over 14 amino acids. The ends were cut back, 0 bases at V and 5 bases at J, with 8 bases in the middle. Germline V lookup: CDR1 SGHRS, CDR2 YFSETQ. CDR3 sequence reads: CASSLVSVTGELFF. CDR3 nucleotide sequence: TGCGCCAGCAGCTTGGTTTCCGTGACCGGGGAGCTGTTTTTT. Full variable domain (missing parts from reference TRBV5-1 and TRBJ2-2): KAGVTQTPRYLIKTRGQQVTLSCSPISGHRSVSWYQQTPGQGLQFLFEYFSETQRNKGNFPGRFSGRQFSNSRSEMNVSTLELGDSALYLCASSLVSVTGELFFGEGSRLTVL.

This clonotype was counted a few times. The V gene is TRBV7-2, the J gene TRBJ2-7; TRBD2 is a possible D gene (5 bases). Germline assignment: CDR1 SGHTA and CDR2 FQGNSA. CDR3 length equals 15 residues. V lost 6 bases and J lost 0, with 15 bases in between. The CDR3 sequence is CASRLRSSNSYEQYF. Written as DNA, the CDR3 is TGTGCCAGCAGGCTTCGGTCTAGCAACTCCTACGAGCAGTACTTC.

This clonotype has just a few counts. CDR3 bases: TGTGCCAGCAGCCAAGCCGGGACAAACAATCAGCCCCAGCATTTT. Its translation is CASSQAGTNNQPQHF. J is TRBJ1-5 and V is TRBV3-1; D is possibly TRBD1 (6 bases). Trimming removed 1 base at V and 3 bases at J, with 10 bases between. The CDR3 covers 15 residues. Germline CDR1 reads LGHDT; CDR2 reads YNNKEL (reference sequence).

This clonotype was detected a few times. The rearrangement uses TRBV12-3 or TRBV12-4 and TRBJ2-2; D may be TRBD1 (6 bases). This CDR3 spans 14 amino acids. V lost 5 bases, J lost 4 bases, and 11 bases lay in between. In DNA, the CDR3 is TGTGCCAGCAGTAACAGGGACGGCACCGGGGAGCTGTTTTTT. It is translated as CASSNRDGTGELFF.

The chain has TRBV6-2 or TRBV6-3 and TRBJ2-1; D is unresolved. CDR3 length equals 13 residues. CDR1 and CDR2 (germline): MNHEY, SVGEGT. Trimming took 8 bases from V and 7 from J, leaving 15 bases between them. For the CDR3, the DNA is TGTGCCAGCGGTCTCCTAGGGCGAAATGAGCAGTTCTTC. Residues: CASGLLGRNEQFF.

CDR3 bases: TGTGCCAGCAGAGGGGTGGACTATGGCTACACCTTC. Amino acids: CASRGVDYGYTF. This chain uses TRBV6-5 with TRBJ1-2, with D perhaps TRBD1 (5 bases). Deletions cut 6 bases from V and 3 bases from J, with 8 bases between. The V gene's germline CDR1 is MNHEY and CDR2 SVGAGI. This CDR3 is built from 12 residues.